This TCR beta chain appears in the sequencing data of a study of T cell responses to AZD1222 COVID-19 vaccine. General study findings and limits: Researchers took repertoire samples only after the peak T cell response had come. Just five to seven AZD1222 recipients tested seropositive at baseline. The donor cohort was predominantly white British with a female majority, and clonal diversity may have been underestimated. Unmutated regions of variants are reportedly targeted by nearly half of spike-specific TCRs.

The V and J ends lost 9 bases and 2 bases respectively, with 10 bases between them. The V gene's germline CDR1 is MNHEY and CDR2 SVGAGI. The CDR3 covers 12 residues. With regard to this clone: Its antigen is not identified.

Data came from immunoSEQ multiplex PCR; TCRdb stores just in-frame clones and leaves some out. The table lists roughly 140,000 clones, roughly 93% of them singletons. Here the sequenced sample was peripheral blood, taken 28 days after the second AZD1222 dose. The clonotype was recovered from an adult who received the AZD1222 COVID-19 vaccine. V and J are TRBV6-5 and TRBJ1-1; possibly TRBD1 for D (5 bases). The CDR3 reads CASSRGNTEAFF. The CDR3 coding sequence is TGTGCCAGTTCGAGGGGTAACACTGAAGCTTTCTTT.